This TCR beta chain was sequenced in a study of blood T cells in healthy people across ages. General observations from the study: Underestimates were what the diversity estimates from one million T cells were considered to be.

This clonotype was detected only a few times. Its antigen is not known. Together with a sample-barcoded 5' primer, a J-beta primer mix was included in a second PCR lasting about 7 to 11 cycles. Carrying 12 random nucleotides, a template-switch adaptor labeled each individual cDNA molecule. TCRdb redid the calling of the 5' RACE reads with MiXCR, one entry per CDR3 protein. The sample holds some 1.7 million distinct CDR3 sequences; approximately 28% are singletons and the top ten take over 7%. V dropped 8 bases and J dropped 5 bases, with 13 bases sitting between them. The CDR3 spans 12 residues. The sequence came from a woman under 40 in good health. The sequencing input was blood. The genes are TRBV12-3 or TRBV12-4 and TRBJ2-7, with D perhaps given as TRBD1 or TRBD2 (5 bases each). The CDR3 spells CASCEGTDEQYF. The CDR3 coding sequence is TGTGCCAGCTGTGAGGGGACCGACGAGCAGTACTTC.